This T cell receptor (beta chain) emerged from a study of beta chain features in type 1 diabetes. All of the isolated RNA was reverse transcribed, so expressed TCRB transcripts were sequenced. The method was immunoSEQ multiplex PCR; TCRdb's version includes in-frame clones alone and lacks a portion of them. The sample lists nearly 700,000 clones, 13% seen once, with around 0.022% in the top ten. Notes on the study in general: Moderate yet significant TCRB CDR3 shortening was seen in Type 1 diabetes patients in all four CD4+ subsets. The VDJ junctions of type 1 diabetes patients carried fewer insertions and more deletions.

Worth noting for this clone: Antigen specificity is unknown.

A single heparinised blood sample, averaging approximately 0.12 L, was obtained per donor. CD4+ naive, central memory, regulatory and stem cell-like memory subsets were isolated by sorting on CD45RO/CCR7/CD25/CD127/CD95/CD27. Purity exceeded 95% in all sorted populations. This receptor was taken from a young man with type 1 diabetes. What was sequenced was naive CD4+ T cells from blood.

The CDR3 bases are TGTGCCTGGAGTGTAGGGACAGGGAATCAGCCCCAGCATTTT. Its translation is CAWSVGTGNQPQHF. The chain has TRBV30 and TRBJ1-5, with 9 positions matching TRBD1. This CDR3 contains 14 residues. Trimming cost V 0 bases and J 4 bases; bases outside gene matches: 1. Germline-derived CDR1 and CDR2 are GTSNPN and SVGIG (reference sequence).